A few counts support the clone carrying this T cell receptor (beta chain). Its specificity is not known. Each CDR3 protein gets one entry after TCRdb re-called the 5' RACE reads with MiXCR. The sample includes about 750,000 distinct CDR3 sequences, over 15% of them seen just once. This sample was included in a study of CD8 T cells in ankylosing spondylitis. Whole-study findings and limits: Disease-linked clones reportedly concentrated significantly in matched ankylosing spondylitis synovial fluid. For ankylosing spondylitis blood, a TCR beta motif of eight or nine highly homologous variants appeared characteristic. Earlier reports found some motif variants in synovial fluid and blood in reactive arthritis.

The V and J ends lost 7 bases and 5 bases respectively, with 14 bases between them. Per germline, CDR1 SGHTA and CDR2 FQGTGA. CDR3 length: 14 amino acids. This receptor was taken from a male donor with ankylosing spondylitis. The chain uses TRBV7-3 and TRBJ1-4; no firm D call. Sequencing input: blood, either unsorted or a sorted T cell fraction (not recorded which). In DNA, the CDR3 is TGTGCCAGCACCCTTAACGGGGAGAATGAAAAACTGTTTTTT. Translation: CASTLNGENEKLFF.